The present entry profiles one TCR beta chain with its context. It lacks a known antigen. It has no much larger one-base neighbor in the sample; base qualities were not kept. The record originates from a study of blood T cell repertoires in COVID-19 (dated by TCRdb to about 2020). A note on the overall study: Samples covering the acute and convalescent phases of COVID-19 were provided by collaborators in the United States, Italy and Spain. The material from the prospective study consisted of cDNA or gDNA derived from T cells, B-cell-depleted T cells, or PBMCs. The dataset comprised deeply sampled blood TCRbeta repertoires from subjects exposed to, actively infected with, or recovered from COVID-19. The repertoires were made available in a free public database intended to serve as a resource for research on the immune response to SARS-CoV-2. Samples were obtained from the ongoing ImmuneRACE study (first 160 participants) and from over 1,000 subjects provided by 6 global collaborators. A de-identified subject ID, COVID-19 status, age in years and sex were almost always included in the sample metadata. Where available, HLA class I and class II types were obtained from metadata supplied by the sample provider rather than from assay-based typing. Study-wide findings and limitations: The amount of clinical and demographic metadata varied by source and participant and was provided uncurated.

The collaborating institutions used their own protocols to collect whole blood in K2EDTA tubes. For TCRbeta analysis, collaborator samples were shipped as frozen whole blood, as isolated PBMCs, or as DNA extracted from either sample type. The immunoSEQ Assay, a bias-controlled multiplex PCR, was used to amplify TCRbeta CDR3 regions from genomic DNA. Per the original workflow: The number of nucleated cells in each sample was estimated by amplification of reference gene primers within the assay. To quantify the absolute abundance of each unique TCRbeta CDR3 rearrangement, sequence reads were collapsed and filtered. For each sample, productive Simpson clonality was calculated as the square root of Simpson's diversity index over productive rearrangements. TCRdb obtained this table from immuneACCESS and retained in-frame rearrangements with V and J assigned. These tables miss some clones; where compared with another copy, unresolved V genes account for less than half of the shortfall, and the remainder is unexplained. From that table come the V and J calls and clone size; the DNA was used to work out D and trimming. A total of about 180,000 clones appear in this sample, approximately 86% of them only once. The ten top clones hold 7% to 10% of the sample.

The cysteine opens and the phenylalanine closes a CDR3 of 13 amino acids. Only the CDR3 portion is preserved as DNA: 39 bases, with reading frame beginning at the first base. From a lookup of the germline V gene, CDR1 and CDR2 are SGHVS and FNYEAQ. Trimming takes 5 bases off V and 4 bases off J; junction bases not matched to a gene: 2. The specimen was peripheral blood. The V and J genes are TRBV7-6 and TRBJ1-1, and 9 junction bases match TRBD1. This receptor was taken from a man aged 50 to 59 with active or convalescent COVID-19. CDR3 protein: CASSATGGTEAFF. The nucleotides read TGTGCCAGCAGCGCGACAGGGGGCACTGAAGCTTTCTTT. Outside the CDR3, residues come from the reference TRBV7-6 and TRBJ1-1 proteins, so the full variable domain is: GAGVSQSPRYKVTKRGQDVALRCDPISGHVSLYWYRQALGQGPEFLTYFNYEAQQDKSGLPNDRFSAERPEGSISTLTIQRTEQRDSAMYRCASSATGGTEAFFGQGTRLTVV.